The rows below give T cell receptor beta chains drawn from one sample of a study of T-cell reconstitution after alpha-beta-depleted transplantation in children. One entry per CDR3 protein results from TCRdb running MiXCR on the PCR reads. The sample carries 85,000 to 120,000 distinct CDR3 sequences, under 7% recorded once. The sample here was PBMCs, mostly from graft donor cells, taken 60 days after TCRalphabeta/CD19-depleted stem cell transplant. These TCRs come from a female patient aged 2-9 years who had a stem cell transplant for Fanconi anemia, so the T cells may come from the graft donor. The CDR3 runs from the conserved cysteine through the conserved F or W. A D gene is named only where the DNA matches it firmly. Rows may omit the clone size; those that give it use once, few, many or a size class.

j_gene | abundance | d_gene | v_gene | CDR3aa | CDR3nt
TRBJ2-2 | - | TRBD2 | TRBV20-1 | CSASPPGLAGGGTGELFF | TGCAGTGCTAGCCCCCCGGGACTAGCGGGAGGAGGGACCGGGGAGCTGTTTTTT
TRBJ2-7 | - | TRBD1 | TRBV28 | CASRTRQGRGQYF | TGTGCCAGCCGTACCCGACAGGGAAGAGGGCAGTACTTC
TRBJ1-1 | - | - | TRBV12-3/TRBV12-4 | CASSFSSAGTEAFF | TGTGCCAGCAGTTTTAGCTCGGCGGGCACTGAAGCTTTCTTT
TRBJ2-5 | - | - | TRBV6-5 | CASSYRAPGTQETQYF | TGTGCCAGCAGTTACAGGGCCCCAGGAACCCAAGAGACCCAGTACTTC
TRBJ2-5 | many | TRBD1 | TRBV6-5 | CASSYTNPGQQETQYF | TGTGCCAGCAGTTACACCAACCCGGGACAGCAAGAGACCCAGTACTTC
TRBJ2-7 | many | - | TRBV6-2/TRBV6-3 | CASSVLYEQYF | TGTGCCAGCAGCGTATTGTACGAGCAGTACTTC
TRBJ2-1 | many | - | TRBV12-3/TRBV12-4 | CASRANQYNEQFF | TGTGCCAGCAGGGCCAACCAGTACAATGAGCAGTTCTTC
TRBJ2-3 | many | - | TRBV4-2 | CASSQRTPQTDTQYF | TGTGCCAGCAGCCAGCGGACTCCCCAGACAGATACGCAGTATTTT
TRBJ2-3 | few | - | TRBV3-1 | CASSHSRPSYTDTQYF | TGTGCCAGCAGCCATTCGCGACCTTCCTACACAGATACGCAGTATTTT
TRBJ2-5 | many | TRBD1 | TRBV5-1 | CASSFGQGQETQYF | TGTGCCAGCAGTTTTGGACAGGGCCAAGAGACCCAGTACTTC
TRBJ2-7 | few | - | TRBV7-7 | CASSLGDPNLYEQYF | TGTGCCAGCAGCTTGGGGGACCCGAACCTATACGAGCAGTACTTC
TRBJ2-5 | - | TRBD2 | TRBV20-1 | CSARGSGLAEETQYF | TGCAGTGCCAGGGGCTCGGGACTAGCGGAAGAGACCCAGTACTTC
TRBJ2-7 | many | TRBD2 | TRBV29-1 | CSVEDPLGAGVGYEQYF | TGCAGCGTTGAAGACCCCTTGGGAGCGGGAGTTGGTTACGAGCAGTACTTC
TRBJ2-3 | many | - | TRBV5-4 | CASSPGGGQIATDTQYF | TGTGCCAGCAGTCCGGGAGGGGGACAGATCGCCACAGATACGCAGTATTTT
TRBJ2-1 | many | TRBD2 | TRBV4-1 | CASSVTSGSYNEQFF | TGCGCCAGCAGCGTCACTAGCGGGAGTTACAATGAGCAGTTCTTC
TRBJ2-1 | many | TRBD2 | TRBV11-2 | CASSLGAAGGEQFF | TGTGCCAGCAGCTTAGGCGCCGCGGGAGGCGAGCAGTTCTTC
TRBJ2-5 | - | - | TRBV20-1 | CSASGSRSQETQYF | TGCAGTGCTAGCGGGAGTCGTTCCCAAGAGACCCAGTACTTC
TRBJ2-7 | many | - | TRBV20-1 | CSAIGGQLEQYF | TGCAGTGCTATAGGGGGGCAGCTCGAGCAGTACTTC
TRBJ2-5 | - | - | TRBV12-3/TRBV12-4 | CASSLVGEQETQYF | TGTGCCAGCAGTTTAGTTGGGGAACAAGAGACCCAGTACTTC
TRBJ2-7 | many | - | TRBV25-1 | CASSVLGIGRYEQYF | TGTGCCAGCAGTGTACTAGGAATTGGCCGCTACGAGCAGTACTTC
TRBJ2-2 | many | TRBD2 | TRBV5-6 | CASSLGPSGRASGELFF | TGTGCCAGCAGCTTGGGGCCTAGCGGGAGGGCCTCTGGGGAGCTGTTTTTT
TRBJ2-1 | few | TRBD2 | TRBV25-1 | CASSGAGGPYNEQFF | TGTGCCAGCAGTGGAGCGGGGGGGCCGTACAATGAGCAGTTCTTC
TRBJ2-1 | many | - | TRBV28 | CASSLTGGTPHNEQFF | TGTGCCAGCAGTTTAACGGGGGGCACTCCCCACAATGAGCAGTTCTTC
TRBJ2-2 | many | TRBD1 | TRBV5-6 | CASGQGMNTGELFF | TGTGCCAGCGGACAGGGGATGAACACCGGGGAGCTGTTTTTT
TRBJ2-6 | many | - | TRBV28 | CASSLESSGANVLTF | TGTGCCAGCAGCCTAGAGAGCTCTGGGGCCAACGTCCTGACTTTC
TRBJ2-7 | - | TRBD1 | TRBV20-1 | CSARRTGPGYEQYF | TGCAGTGCTAGACGGACAGGCCCAGGGTACGAGCAGTACTTC
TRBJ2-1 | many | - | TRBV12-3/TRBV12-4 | CASYHPLLRGTEFF | TGTGCCAGCTACCACCCTTTACTTAGGGGGACGGAGTTCTTC
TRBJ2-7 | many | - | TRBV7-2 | CASSLGTSTYEQYF | TGTGCCAGCAGCTTAGGGACTTCCACCTACGAGCAGTACTTC
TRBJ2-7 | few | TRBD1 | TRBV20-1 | CSALDRAGDEQYF | TGCAGTGCTTTGGACAGGGCCGGCGACGAGCAGTACTTC
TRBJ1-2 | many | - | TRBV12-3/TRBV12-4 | CASSFRWTPGYGYTF | TGTGCCAGCAGTTTTCGGTGGACCCCGGGCTATGGCTACACCTTC
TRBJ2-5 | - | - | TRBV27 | CASSLSGWETQYF | TGTGCCAGCAGTTTATCAGGGTGGGAGACCCAGTACTTC
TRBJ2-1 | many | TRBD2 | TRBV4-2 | CASSLRPSGSSYNEQFF | TGTGCCAGCAGCCTGCGCCCTAGCGGGAGCTCCTACAATGAGCAGTTCTTC
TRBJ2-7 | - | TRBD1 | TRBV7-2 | CASSLGDRATYEQYF | TGTGCCAGCAGCTTAGGGGACAGGGCAACCTACGAGCAGTACTTC
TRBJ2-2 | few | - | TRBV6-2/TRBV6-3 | CASSYSVLTGELFF | TGTGCCAGCAGTTACTCGGTTCTCACCGGGGAGCTGTTTTTT
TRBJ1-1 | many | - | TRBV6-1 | CASSPRRVRNTEAFF | TGTGCCAGCAGCCCCAGGAGGGTTCGGAACACTGAAGCTTTCTTT
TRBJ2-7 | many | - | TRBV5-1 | CASSLTDDYEQYF | TGCGCCAGCAGCTTGACAGATGACTACGAGCAGTACTTC
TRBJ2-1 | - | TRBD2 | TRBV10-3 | CAISPTSGRAFEQFF | TGTGCCATCAGCCCCACTAGCGGGAGGGCTTTTGAGCAGTTCTTC
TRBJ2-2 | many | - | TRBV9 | CASSVKNWGGELFF | TGTGCCAGCAGCGTAAAAAATTGGGGAGGGGAGCTGTTTTTT
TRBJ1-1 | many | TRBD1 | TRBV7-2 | CASSVTGAYTEAFF | TGTGCCAGCAGCGTGACAGGGGCCTACACTGAAGCTTTCTTT
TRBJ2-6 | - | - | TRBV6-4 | CASSDYPGYNLSGANVLTF | TGTGCCAGCAGTGACTACCCAGGTTACAACCTCTCTGGGGCCAACGTCCTGACTTTC
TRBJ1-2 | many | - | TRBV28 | CASSPLSTANYGYTF | TGTGCCAGCAGTCCCCTTTCGACAGCAAACTATGGCTACACCTTC
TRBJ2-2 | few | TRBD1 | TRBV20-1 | CSARVWSRQGKSGELFF | TGCAGTGCTAGAGTTTGGTCGCGACAGGGAAAGTCCGGGGAGCTGTTTTTT
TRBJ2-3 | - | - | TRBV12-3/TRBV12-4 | CASSPLGARTDTQYF | TGTGCCAGCAGCCCCCTCGGGGCTCGCACAGATACGCAGTATTTT